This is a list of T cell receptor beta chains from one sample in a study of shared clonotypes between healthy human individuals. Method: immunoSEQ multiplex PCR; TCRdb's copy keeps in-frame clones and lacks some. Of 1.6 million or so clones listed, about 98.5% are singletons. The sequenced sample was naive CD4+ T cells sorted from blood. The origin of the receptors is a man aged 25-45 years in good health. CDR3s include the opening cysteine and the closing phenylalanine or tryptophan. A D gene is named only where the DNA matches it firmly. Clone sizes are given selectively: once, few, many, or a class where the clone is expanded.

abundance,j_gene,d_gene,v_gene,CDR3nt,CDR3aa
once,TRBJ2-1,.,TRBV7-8,TGTGCCAGCAGCCCAGCCCTTCCTCGCTCCTACAATGAGCAGTTCTTC,CASSPALPRSYNEQFF
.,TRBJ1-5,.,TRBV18,TGTGCCAGCTCTCCTTACTCGACACCTCCCAACGATGGGAATAGCAATCAGCCCCAGCATTTT,CASSPYSTPPNDGNSNQPQHF
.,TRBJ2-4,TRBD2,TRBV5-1,TGCGCCAGCAGCTTGAGCCCAAACCCAGCGGGAGTCGAAAACATTCAGTACTTC,CASSLSPNPAGVENIQYF
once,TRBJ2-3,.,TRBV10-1,TGCGCCAGCAGTGACATCCGGGCAGCCAGCACAGATACGCAGTATTTT,CASSDIRAASTDTQYF
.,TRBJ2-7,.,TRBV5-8,TGTGCCAGCAGCCAGGAGAAGTTCCACGAGCAGTACTTC,CASSQEKFHEQYF
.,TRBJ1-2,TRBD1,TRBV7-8,TGTGCCAGCAGCTTGAGGACAGGGCGGAATGGCTACACCTTC,CASSLRTGRNGYTF
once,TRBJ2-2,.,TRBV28,TGTGCCAGCAGTTTACTGGGGGTCCAGAACACCGGGGAGCTGTTTTTT,CASSLLGVQNTGELFF
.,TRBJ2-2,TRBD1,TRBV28,TGTGCCAGCAGTTTAGACCGACAGGGAAACACCGGGGAGCTGTTTTTT,CASSLDRQGNTGELFF
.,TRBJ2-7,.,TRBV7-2,TGTGCCAGCAGCTTATGGGTACAGGGCGAGCAGTACTTC,CASSLWVQGEQYF
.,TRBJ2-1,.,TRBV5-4,TGTGCCAGCAGCTTGGCTTCGGGGTCTACCCGCTACAATGAGCAGTTCTTC,CASSLASGSTRYNEQFF
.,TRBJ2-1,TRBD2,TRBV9,TGTGCCAGCAGCGTAGTTAGCGGGAGAGATGAGCAGTTCTTC,CASSVVSGRDEQFF
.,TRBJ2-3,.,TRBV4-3,TGCGCCAGCAGCCTGACGGCCCCTAGCACAGATACGCAGTATTTT,CASSLTAPSTDTQYF
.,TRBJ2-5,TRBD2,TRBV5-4,TGTGCCAGCAGCCCGGCGGGCGGACTAGCGGGAGGAGAGACCCAGTACTTC,CASSPAGGLAGGETQYF
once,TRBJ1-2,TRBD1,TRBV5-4,TGTGCCAGCAGCTTGTCCGGGACAGCCTCGGCCTACACCTTC,CASSLSGTASAYTF
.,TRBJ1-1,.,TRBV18,TGTGCCAGCTCACCACCGAAGGGTCTCGCTGAAGCTTTCTTT,CASSPPKGLAEAFF
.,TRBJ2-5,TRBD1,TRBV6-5,TGTGCCAGCAGTCCGGGACAGGGATACGAGACCCAGTACTTC,CASSPGQGYETQYF
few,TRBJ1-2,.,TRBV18,TGTGCCAGCTCACCACCGGACAGCTATGGCTACACCTTC,CASSPPDSYGYTF
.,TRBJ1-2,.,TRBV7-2,TGTGCCAGCAGCTTAGCCAGGGGATATGGCTACACCTTC,CASSLARGYGYTF
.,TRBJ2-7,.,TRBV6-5,TGTGCCAGCAGGAGAACCGGGGGATCCTACGAGCAGTACTTC,CASRRTGGSYEQYF
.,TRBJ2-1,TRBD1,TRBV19,TGTGCCAGTAGTATTACAGGGGGCTTTTACAATGAGCAGTTCTTC,CASSITGGFYNEQFF
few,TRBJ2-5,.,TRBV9,TGTGCCAGCAGCGTTGGGGGGCTGATAGAGACCCAGTACTTC,CASSVGGLIETQYF
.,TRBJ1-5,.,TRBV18,TGTGCCAGCTCACCAAGAATGGGGACGGTTATTAGCAATCAGCCCCAGCATTTT,CASSPRMGTVISNQPQHF
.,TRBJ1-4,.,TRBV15,TGTGCCACCAGCAGGGGAAGAAATGAAAAACTGTTTTTT,CATSRGRNEKLFF
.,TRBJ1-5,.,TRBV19,TGTGCCAGCAAGTCGGCTAGGACGGGAAATCAGCCCCAGCATTTT,CASKSARTGNQPQHF
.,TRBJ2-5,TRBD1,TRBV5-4,TGTGCCAGCAGCGGGGGACAGGGAGGAGGGCAAGAGACCCAGTACTTC,CASSGGQGGGQETQYF
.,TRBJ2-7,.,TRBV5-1,TGCGCCAGCAGCCTGGACTCCACGAGCTCCTACGAGCAGTACTTC,CASSLDSTSSYEQYF
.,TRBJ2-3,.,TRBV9,TGTGCCAGCAGCCCCCATGTGGGGGGCGAATTCGGGACAGATACGCAGTATTTT,CASSPHVGGEFGTDTQYF
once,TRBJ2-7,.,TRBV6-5,TGTGCCAGCAGTGGTCAGGGGATTCCCTCCTACGAGCAGTACTTC,CASSGQGIPSYEQYF
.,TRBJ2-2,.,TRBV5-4,TGTGCCAGCAGCTTTTCCCCGGTGAACACCGGGGAGCTGTTTTTT,CASSFSPVNTGELFF
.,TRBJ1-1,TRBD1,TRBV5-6,TGTGCCAGCAGCTCTTACAGGGGCAGAGGAGTGGTGAACACTGAAGCTTTCTTT,CASSSYRGRGVVNTEAFF
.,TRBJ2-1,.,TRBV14,TGTGCCAGCAGCCAGGGACTTAAATCATACAATGAGCAGTTCTTC,CASSQGLKSYNEQFF
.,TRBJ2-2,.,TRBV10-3,TGTGCCATCAGTGATCCCGTGGGGCCTCCGTCTAACACCGGGGAGCTGTTTTTT,CAISDPVGPPSNTGELFF
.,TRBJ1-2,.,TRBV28,TGTGCCAGCAGTTCGGTTAACTATGGCTACACCTTC,CASSSVNYGYTF
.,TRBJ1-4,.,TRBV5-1,TGCGCCAGCAGCTTCGGGTTTAATGAAAAACTGTTTTTT,CASSFGFNEKLFF
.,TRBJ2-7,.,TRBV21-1,TGTGCCAGCAGCAAAGCCATAAGGTCCCGCGGACTAGCCTACGAGCAGTACTTC,CASSKAIRSRGLAYEQYF
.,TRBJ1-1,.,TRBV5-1,TGCGCCAGCAGCTACTCACAGGGAGTAGGCACTGAAGCTTTCTTT,CASSYSQGVGTEAFF
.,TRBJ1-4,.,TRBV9,TGTGCCAGCAGCGTAGCAGTCCGGGCTGGGGATGAAAAACTGTTTTTT,CASSVAVRAGDEKLFF
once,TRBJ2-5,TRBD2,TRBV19,TGTGCCAGTAGGCGGGGGGTCGCAGAGACCCAGTACTTC,CASRRGVAETQYF
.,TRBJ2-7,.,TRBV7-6,TGTGCCAGCAGCTTAGTGGGAGATTACGAGCAGTACTTC,CASSLVGDYEQYF
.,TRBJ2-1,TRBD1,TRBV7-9,TGTGCCAGCAGCTCGACAGGGGATGAGCAGTTCTTC,CASSSTGDEQFF
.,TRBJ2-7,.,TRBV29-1,TGCAGCGTGGGGATCGCCTACGAGCAGTACTTC,CSVGIAYEQYF
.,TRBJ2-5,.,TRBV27,TGTGCCAGCAGTTTAGGTGTCGGGGAGACCCAGTACTTC,CASSLGVGETQYF
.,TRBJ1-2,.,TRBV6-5,TGTGCCAGCAGTCCCACCGGCTCCAACGCGGGCTACACCTTC,CASSPTGSNAGYTF